The next 23 T cell receptor beta chains were all read from a single sample in a study of beta chain features in type 1 diabetes. Their specific antigens are unknown. Whole-study findings and limits: Across all four CD4+ subsets, people with type 1 diabetes showed modestly shorter TCRB CDR3s.

Of the isolated RNA, all was reverse transcribed, and so the sequenced material was expressed TCRB transcripts. Profiling relied on immunoSEQ multiplex PCR, and the TCRdb table lists in-frame clones only, not all of them. The sample carries around 170,000 clones, approximately 8.8% recorded once. The sequenced sample was central memory CD4+ T cells from blood. These TCRs come from a woman in her twenties or thirties with type 1 diabetes.

The table lists this clone with a few counts. Within the sample, other DNA sequences also encode this same CDR3. The chain combines TRBV30 with TRBJ1-1; D uncertain. V was cut by 0 bases and J by 4 bases, with 9 bases left in between. This CDR3 contains 13 residues. Germline assignment: CDR1 GTSNPN and CDR2 SVGIG (reference sequence). The CDR3 reads CAWSVTGSTEAFF. In DNA form, the CDR3 reads TGTGCCTGGAGTGTAACCGGGAGCACTGAAGCTTTCTTT.

The V and J genes are TRBV2 and TRBJ2-5; 8 nucleotides agree with TRBD1. The CDR3 has 15 residues. With 1 base clipped from V and 7 bases from J, the junction kept 8 bases outside the gene matches. Germline CDR1 reads SNHLY; CDR2 reads FYNNEI. The CDR3, as DNA: TGTGCCAGCAGTGAAGATGTCCAGGGGGCAGGGACCCAGTACTTC. This sequence encodes CASSEDVQGAGTQYF.

This clone was recorded a few times. The chain links TRBV7-9 to TRBJ1-4, with D possibly TRBD1 on 6 matching bases. This CDR3 comprises 14 residues. CDR1 and CDR2 from the germline V gene are SEHNR and FQNEAQ (reference sequence). The ends were cut back, 0 bases at V and 4 bases at J, with 6 bases in the middle. CDR3 amino acids: CASSLAGGNEKLFF. The CDR3 nucleotides read TGTGCCAGCAGCTTAGCAGGGGGTAATGAAAAACTGTTTTTT.

The chain uses TRBV7-9 and TRBJ2-7, with D possibly matching TRBD1 (5 bases). CDR1 SEHNR and CDR2 FQNEAQ come from the germline V gene (reference sequence). This CDR3 has 15 residues. Trimming left V 1 base short and J 2 bases short, with 12 bases between. The CDR3 DNA follows: TGTGCCAGCAGCTTAGTAACAGGTGCGACCTACGAGCAGTACTTC. Protein sequence: CASSLVTGATYEQYF.

The sample holds a few counts of this clone. CDR3 nucleotides: TGTGCCAGCTCACTAACTCCGGGGAGAGCGGATGAGCAGTTCTTC. Its translation: CASSLTPGRADEQFF. The genes are TRBV18 and TRBJ2-1, with D tentatively TRBD2 (5 bases). V was shortened by 4 bases and J by 8 bases, with 18 bases between the two germline ends. The germline V gene has CDR1 KGHSH and CDR2 LQKENI. The CDR3 sequence is 15 residues long. Supplemented by reference TRBV18 and TRBJ2-1, the full variable domain reads NAGVMQNPRHLVRRRGQEARLRCSPMKGHSHVYWYRQLPEEGLKFMVYLQKENIIDESGMPKERFSAEFPKEGPSILRIQQVVRGDSAAYFCASSLTPGRADEQFFGPGTRLTVL.

This clone occurred a few times. V and J are TRBV30 and TRBJ1-2, with D perhaps TRBD1 (5 bases). V dropped 0 bases and J dropped 6 bases, with 11 bases sitting between them. CDR3 size: 13 residues. Germline V gene data show CDR1 as GTSNPN and CDR2 as SVGIG (reference sequence). CDR3 DNA: TGTGCCTGGAGTGTTGGAGGGGCGAATGGCTACACCTTC. Translated: CAWSVGGANGYTF.

This chain joins TRBV2 and TRBJ2-7, with 8 bases matching TRBD1. The germline CDR1 and CDR2 sequences are SNHLY and FYNNEI. This CDR3 spans 13 amino acids. Trimming took 4 bases from V and 8 from J; bases not matched to a gene: 7. Written as DNA, the CDR3 is TGTGCCAGCAGTGCAGGGGGCGCTGCACAGCAGTACTTC. Translating it yields CASSAGGAAQQYF.

The chain uses TRBV9 and TRBJ1-3; D gene unclear. Germline assignment: CDR1 SGDLS and CDR2 YYNGEE. With 0 bases removed from V and 0 bases from J, the gap between germline ends came to 7 bases. This CDR3 is built from 15 residues. CDR3 loop: CASSVGGNSGNTIYF. Here the CDR3 DNA reads TGTGCCAGCAGCGTAGGAGGGAACTCTGGAAACACCATATATTTT.

The table lists this clone with a few counts. The chain links TRBV9 to TRBJ1-1; tentatively, D is TRBD1 (5 bases). Germline-derived CDR1 and CDR2 are SGDLS and YYNGEE. The CDR3 loop spans 15 amino acids. V was cut by 3 bases and J by 6 bases, with 18 bases left in between. CDR3 in amino acids: CASSARGRGDAEAFF. The CDR3 bases are TGTGCCAGCAGCGCCCGGGGGAGGGGTGACGCTGAAGCTTTCTTT.

Only a few counts were recorded for this clone. The chain combines TRBV29-1 with TRBJ1-1, with D possibly being TRBD1 (5 bases). The CDR3 length is 12 residues. V lost 7 bases and J 8 bases, leaving 17 bases between the germline ends. From germline, CDR1 is SQVTM and CDR2 ANQGSEA. The CDR3 bases are TGCAGCGGCAGGGAATTGGCCACCGAAGCTTTCTTT. Translation: CSGRELATEAFF.

This clone has only a few counts. In nucleotides, the CDR3 is TGTGCCAGTAGTATCTCGGGACTAGCGGGAGGCTACAATGAGCAGTTCTTC. The encoded protein is CASSISGLAGGYNEQFF. The chain carries TRBV19 and TRBJ2-1; 15 bases fit TRBD2. CDR1 is LNHDA, CDR2 SQIVND, per germline (reference sequence). The CDR3 spans 17 residues. With V trimmed by 3 bases and J by 3 bases, 3 bases remained unmatched.

The V and J genes are TRBV4-1 and TRBJ2-3, with a tentative D call TRBD2 (6 bases). From germline, CDR1 is MGHRA and CDR2 YSYEKL. The CDR3 contains 16 residues. V dropped 1 base and J dropped 2 bases, with 13 bases sitting between them. As DNA, the CDR3 is TGCGCCAGCAGCCAAGGGGGTAGCGGAGACACAGATACGCAGTATTTT. It is translated as CASSQGGSGDTDTQYF.

This rearrangement joins TRBV11-2 to TRBJ1-4; D gene ambiguous. Trimming removed 4 bases at V and 8 bases at J, with 8 bases between. The CDR3 spans 12 residues. Per the germline V gene, CDR1 is SGHAT and CDR2 is FQNNGV. As DNA, the CDR3 is TGTGCCAGCAGCTCGCGCGCAGAAAAACTGTTTTTT. Its translation is CASSSRAEKLFF.

The chain uses TRBV19 and TRBJ1-1, with a weak D call TRBD1 (6 bases). Deletions cut 9 bases from V and 7 bases from J, with 15 bases between. CDR3 length: 12 residues. CDR1 LNHDA and CDR2 SQIVND come from the germline V gene (reference sequence). CDR3 protein: CASRGGAVEAFF. CDR3 sequence (DNA): TGTGCCAGCCGAGGGGGGGCTGTTGAAGCTTTCTTT.

The V gene is TRBV5-1, the J gene TRBJ2-5; 9 bases align to TRBD2. Germline V lookup: CDR1 SGHRS, CDR2 YFSETQ. J gave up 5 bases and V 1 base, and 12 bases lay outside the gene matches. This CDR3 is built from 17 residues. The CDR3 DNA sequence: TGCGCCAGCAGCTTGACCGCGACTAGCGGTGTGGGCGAGACCCAGTACTTC. This encodes CASSLTATSGVGETQYF.

This chain joins TRBV30 and TRBJ1-5; tentatively, D is TRBD1 (6 bases). The germline V and J ends were trimmed by 2 bases and 0 bases, with 11 bases remaining between them. The V gene's germline CDR1 is GTSNPN and CDR2 SVGIG (reference sequence). The CDR3 runs to 15 residues. The CDR3 nucleotides are TGTGCCTGGAGTCCTGACAGGTATAGCAATCAGCCCCAGCATTTT. Residues: CAWSPDRYSNQPQHF.

V gene TRBV19 combines with J gene TRBJ1-1, with 7 bases identical to TRBD1. The V segment lost 6 bases and the J segment 0 bases; nucleotides outside the gene matches: 13. The CDR3 has 17 amino acids. Germline CDR1 and CDR2: LNHDA and SQIVND (reference sequence). CDR3 DNA: TGTGCCAGTAGGATGACAGGGTTGGCAACCATGAACACTGAAGCTTTCTTT. This sequence encodes CASRMTGLATMNTEAFF.

The V and J genes are TRBV28 and TRBJ1-2, with no clear D. The germline gives CDR1 MDHEN, CDR2 SYDVKM. Trimming shortened V by 2 bases and J by 5 bases, and 6 bases separated the two germline ends. The CDR3 has 12 residues. The CDR3 is CASSLGRYGYTF. CDR3 in DNA: TGTGCCAGCAGTTTAGGCCGATATGGCTACACCTTC.

This clone has only a few counts. J is TRBJ2-7 and V is TRBV4-3; 7 bases match TRBD1. The CDR3 consists of 15 residues. Trimming removed 0 bases from V and 4 bases from J; junction bases left unmatched: 6. Germline CDR1 LGHNA, CDR2 YSLEER. The CDR3 DNA reads TGCGCCAGCAGCCAAGATGACAGGGTGGAATACGAGCAGTACTTC. Encoded protein: CASSQDDRVEYEQYF.

The rearrangement uses TRBV10-3 and TRBJ1-1; no definite D call. CDR3 length: 17 amino acids. V was pared by 0 bases and J by 0 bases, with 14 bases between. Germline CDR1 and CDR2: ENHRY and SYGVKD. The CDR3 DNA sequence: TGTGCCATCAGTGAGTCAGCGGGCGGCAGCATGAACACTGAAGCTTTCTTT. The encoded protein is CAISESAGGSMNTEAFF.

This clone occurred many times. The chain employs TRBV15 and TRBJ2-1, with 7 bases that match TRBD1. J gave up 9 bases and V 1 base, and 0 bases lay outside the gene matches. CDR3 size: 12 residues. Germline V CDR1 and CDR2: LNHNV, YYDKDF (reference sequence). The CDR3 loop reads CATSRAGGEQFF. CDR3 in DNA: TGTGCCACCAGCAGAGCAGGGGGTGAGCAGTTCTTC.

V is TRBV4-1 and J is TRBJ1-2; no firm D call. The CDR3 loop spans 15 amino acids. Germline V CDR1 and CDR2: MGHRA, YSYEKL. Trimming took 1 base from V and 0 from J, leaving 9 bases between them. DNA for the CDR3: TGCGCCAGCAGCCAAGCGGTCTGGTCTAACTATGGCTACACCTTC. Translation: CASSQAVWSNYGYTF.

This chain joins TRBV2 and TRBJ2-5, with no clear D. The V end lost 9 bases, the J end lost 2 bases, and 25 bases lay between the germline ends. Germline values: CDR1 SNHLY, CDR2 FYNNEI. CDR3 length: 17 residues. This chain's CDR3 is CASSAARYSPGQETQYF. CDR3 sequence (DNA): TGTGCCAGTTCGGCAGCCAGGTACAGCCCAGGTCAAGAGACCCAGTACTTC.